Following are 30 T cell receptor beta chains from one sample sequenced in a study of T cell clonotyping in hematopoietic cell transplantation. Sequenced by immunoSEQ multiplex PCR; TCRdb stores in-frame clones only, minus some. The sample includes under 9,500 clones, approximately 97% of them seen just once. The source material was peripheral blood mononuclear cells, sampled 100 days after allogeneic stem cell transplant. The origin of the receptors is a male patient in his sixties who had an allogeneic stem cell transplant from a related donor, so the T cells may come from the graft donor. Some clones in this sample may be carry-over from other donors' samples.

This clone appeared a single time. The V call is TRBV28, the J call TRBJ2-7; the D gene is possibly TRBD1 (6 bases). V shed 7 bases and J shed 3 bases, with 19 bases lying between them. The CDR3 spans 15 residues. Germline lookup yields CDR1 MDHEN and CDR2 SYDVKM. CDR3 loop: CASTIASGAGYEQYF. In nucleotides, the CDR3 is TGTGCCAGCACCATCGCGTCAGGGGCAGGCTACGAGCAGTACTTC.

V is TRBV5-1 and J is TRBJ2-1; the D gene is possibly TRBD1 (6 bases). Germline assignment: CDR1 SGHRS and CDR2 YFSETQ. V lost 2 bases and J lost 10, with 10 bases in between. The CDR3 spans 12 residues. This CDR3 is CASSFTDREQFF. CDR3 DNA: TGCGCCAGCAGCTTTACGGACAGAGAGCAGTTCTTC.

V is TRBV9 and J is TRBJ1-5, with unresolved D. CDR3 size: 13 residues. CDR1 and CDR2 (germline): SGDLS, YYNGEE. Between the trimmed V and J ends, which lost 3 bases and 5 bases, there was a span of 9 bases. In DNA form, the CDR3 reads TGTGCCAGCAGCGCCGATCCCGATCAGCCCCAGCATTTT. As protein: CASSADPDQPQHF.

This chain links TRBV5-6 with TRBJ1-1; no clear D. V was pared by 5 bases and J by 4 bases, with 9 bases between. This CDR3 comprises 12 residues. Germline V gives CDR1 SGHDT, CDR2 YYEEEE. The CDR3 region has the DNA TGTGCCAGCAGGGTAGGGTCCACTGAAGCTTTCTTT. Residues: CASRVGSTEAFF.

This chain links TRBV27 with TRBJ2-2; 15 positions match TRBD2. The CDR3 length is 20 residues. After removal of 5 bases from V and 4 bases from J, the junction contained 14 bases not matched to a gene. Germline CDR1 is MNHEY and CDR2 is SMNVEV (reference sequence). CDR3: CASSPTPGLAGGPGTGELFF. CDR3 nucleotide sequence: TGTGCCAGCAGTCCCACTCCTGGACTAGCGGGGGGGCCTGGCACCGGGGAGCTGTTTTTT.

The rearrangement joins TRBV7-2 to TRBJ2-5; 9 nucleotides line up with TRBD2. Germline-derived CDR1 and CDR2 are SGHTA and FQGNSA. The CDR3 is 16 amino acids. V shed 1 base and J 2 bases; nucleotides not matched to a gene: 5. The CDR3 bases are TGTGCCAGCAGCTTAGGCCTAGCGGGGTCACAAGAGACCCAGTACTTC. Its protein product is CASSLGLAGSQETQYF.

This chain links TRBV27 with TRBJ2-3; TRBD2 matches at 9 bases. CDR1 and CDR2 from the germline V gene are MNHEY and SMNVEV (reference sequence). The J segment lost 2 bases and the V segment lost 4 bases, leaving 10 bases of the junction unmatched. The CDR3 covers 17 residues. The CDR3: CASSSHGASGDTDTQYF. The CDR3, as DNA: TGTGCCAGCAGTTCCCATGGAGCTAGCGGGGACACAGATACGCAGTATTTT.

The chain uses TRBV2 and TRBJ2-5, with D uncertain. Germline lookup yields CDR1 SNHLY and CDR2 FYNNEI. The CDR3 runs to 13 residues. Trimming removed 2 bases from V and 1 base from J, with 5 bases in between. The CDR3 nucleotides read TGTGCCAGCAGTGAATACAGCCAAGAGACCCAGTACTTC. It yields the protein CASSEYSQETQYF.

This clone was detected once. This chain joins TRBV21-1 and TRBJ2-7; the DNA was not compared with TRBD1, the D call given in the table. TRBV21-1 is a known pseudogene. This CDR3 region has 14 residues. The CDR3 loop reads CASSATGGEREQYF. The CDR3 region has the DNA TGTGCCAGCAGCGCGACAGGGGGGGAGAGGGAGCAGTACTTC.

The CDR3: CASSVGPQSGDTQYF. The CDR3 DNA reads TGTGCCAGCAGCGTCGGTCCCCAGTCAGGAGATACGCAGTATTTT. This chain uses TRBV9 with TRBJ2-3; D uncertain. Per germline, CDR1 SGDLS and CDR2 YYNGEE. V lost 2 bases and J 5 bases, leaving 15 bases between the germline ends. The CDR3 is 15 amino acids. Drawing the rest from reference TRBV9 and TRBJ2-3, the complete variable domain is DSGVTQTPKHLITATGQRVTLRCSPRSGDLSVYWYQQSLDQGLQFLIQYYNGEERAKGNILERFSAQQFPDLHSELNLSSLELGDSALYFCASSVGPQSGDTQYFGPGTRLTVL.

The chain employs TRBV2 and TRBJ1-1, with 11 bases aligning to TRBD1. Germline-derived CDR1 and CDR2 are SNHLY and FYNNEI. The V gene end was trimmed by 7 bases and the J gene end by 4 bases; junction bases not matched to a gene: 8. The CDR3 runs to 15 residues. The CDR3 DNA reads TGTGCCAGCACCGCCGGACAGGGGGCCGGCACTGAAGCTTTCTTT. The encoded protein is CASTAGQGAGTEAFF.

The chain couples TRBV5-6 to TRBJ1-6; no definite D call. Between the trimmed V and J ends, which lost 0 bases and 8 bases, there was a span of 9 bases. This CDR3 comprises 14 residues. The germline V gene has CDR1 SGHDT and CDR2 YYEEEE. The DNA of the CDR3 is TGTGCCAGCAGCTTGGCCCGGCTATATTCACCCCTCCACTTT. Translating gives CASSLARLYSPLHF.

This chain joins TRBV11-3 and TRBJ2-7; 7 bases align to TRBD1. The germline gives CDR1 SGHNT, CDR2 YENEEA. J lost 4 bases, V lost 5 bases, and 2 bases had no gene match. The CDR3 contains 12 residues. The CDR3 reads CASSQGQYEQYF. CDR3 bases: TGTGCCAGCAGCCAGGGACAGTACGAGCAGTACTTC.

The chain links TRBV6-1 to TRBJ1-5; maybe TRBD1 (5 bases). Germline V gene lookup returns CDR1 MNHNS and CDR2 SASEGT. CDR3 length: 13 residues. Trimming shortened V by 6 bases and J by 3 bases, and 9 bases separated the two germline ends. CDR3 amino acids: CASRGTPNQPQHF. Here the CDR3 DNA reads TGTGCCAGCAGGGGGACCCCCAATCAGCCCCAGCATTTT.

The CDR3 is CASSLGGVALETQYF. The CDR3 nucleotides read TGTGCCAGCAGCCTGGGGGGAGTAGCCCTAGAGACCCAGTACTTC. The rearrangement links TRBV11-2 to TRBJ2-5; TRBD2 might be the D (6 bases). The CDR3 has 15 amino acids. The ends were cut back, 5 bases at V and 4 bases at J, with 17 bases in the middle. Germline V gives CDR1 SGHAT, CDR2 FQNNGV.

V and J are TRBV6-1 and TRBJ1-2, with D possibly matching TRBD1 (5 bases). The CDR3 covers 13 residues. The germline V and J ends were trimmed by 6 bases and 0 bases, with 8 bases remaining between them. Germline V gene sequence: CDR1 MNHNS, CDR2 SASEGT. The CDR3 here is CASSRASNYGYTF. As DNA, the CDR3 is TGTGCCAGCAGCAGGGCCTCTAACTATGGCTACACCTTC.

V gene TRBV9 combines with J gene TRBJ1-5; possibly TRBD1 for D (6 bases). V was clipped by 1 base and J by 7 bases, with 12 bases between them. The CDR3 has 14 amino acids. The germline CDR1 and CDR2 sequences are SGDLS and YYNGEE. CDR3 amino acids: CASSVWGAGQPQHF. The CDR3 DNA sequence: TGTGCCAGCAGCGTATGGGGGGCTGGGCAGCCCCAGCATTTT.

The chain carries TRBV28 and TRBJ2-7; D is possibly TRBD2 (7 bases). CDR3 length: 15 amino acids. The V and J ends lost 6 bases and 0 bases respectively, with 15 bases between them. The germline V gene encodes CDR1 MDHEN and CDR2 SYDVKM. The CDR3 reads CASRTQGGGSYEQYF. In nucleotides, the CDR3 is TGTGCCAGCAGGACGCAAGGGGGGGGCTCCTACGAGCAGTACTTC.

V usage is TRBV5-1 and J usage is TRBJ1-3; D uncertain. This CDR3 has 16 amino acids. Germline CDR1 SGHRS, CDR2 YFSETQ. Deletions cut 1 base from V and 0 bases from J, with 11 bases between. The DNA of the CDR3 is TGCGCCAGCAGCTTGAGTACGGGCCACTCTGGAAACACCATATATTTT. It yields the protein CASSLSTGHSGNTIYF.

J is TRBJ1-2 and V is TRBV28; no firm D call. This CDR3 contains 15 residues. Trimming left V 1 base short and J 2 bases short, with 11 bases between. Germline V gene data show CDR1 as MDHEN and CDR2 as SYDVKM. The CDR3 here is CASSLSSRQNYGYTF. For the CDR3, the DNA is TGTGCCAGCAGTTTATCGAGTAGGCAGAACTATGGCTACACCTTC.

This rearrangement joins TRBV15 to TRBJ1-2, with D uncertain. Deletions cut 0 bases from V and 6 bases from J, with 11 bases between. This CDR3 is built from 14 residues. The V gene's germline CDR1 is LNHNV and CDR2 YYDKDF (reference sequence). CDR3 region: CATSRDLWVDGYTF. CDR3 in DNA: TGTGCCACCAGCAGAGACCTTTGGGTCGATGGCTACACCTTC.

V and J are TRBV6-1 and TRBJ1-1; 7 positions match TRBD1. J lost 4 bases, V lost 6 bases, and 8 bases had no gene match. The germline V gene encodes CDR1 MNHNS and CDR2 SASEGT. There are 14 residues in the CDR3. CDR3 in amino acids: CASRIDRVSTEAFF. The CDR3 DNA is TGTGCCAGCAGGATCGACAGGGTTAGCACTGAAGCTTTCTTT.

The chain uses TRBV7-2 and TRBJ2-3; possible D gene TRBD1, 5 bases. V dropped 1 base and J dropped 2 bases, with 10 bases sitting between them. This CDR3 spans 15 amino acids. CDR1 SGHTA and CDR2 FQGNSA come from the germline V gene. The CDR3 nucleotides are TGTGCCAGCAGCTTAGGGGGCAGAAACACAGATACGCAGTATTTT. Protein sequence: CASSLGGRNTDTQYF.

This clone was seen once. The chain has TRBV7-3 and TRBJ1-1; 11 bases line up with TRBD1. Germline lookup yields CDR1 SGHTA and CDR2 FQGTGA. This CDR3 has 16 residues. Trimming took 3 bases from V and 4 from J; bases not matched to a gene: 7. CDR3 DNA: TGTGCCAGCAGCTTGGGAGGGACAGGGGGGGCCACTGAAGCTTTCTTT. The encoded protein is CASSLGGTGGATEAFF.

The V gene is TRBV5-1, the J gene TRBJ1-2; possibly TRBD1 for D (5 bases). This CDR3 region has 13 residues. CDR1 and CDR2 (germline): SGHRS, YFSETQ. Trimming took off 4 bases at V and 14 bases at J, with 21 bases between the two ends. CDR3 in DNA: TGCGCCAGCAGCCCTATGGGGCAGTTGATGAGGACCTTC. It yields the protein CASSPMGQLMRTF. Complete variable domain (other parts from reference TRBV5-1 and TRBJ1-2): KAGVTQTPRYLIKTRGQQVTLSCSPISGHRSVSWYQQTPGQGLQFLFEYFSETQRNKGNFPGRFSGRQFSNSRSEMNVSTLELGDSALYLCASSPMGQLMRTFGSGTRLTVV.

The chain has TRBV6-1 and TRBJ1-4; TRBD1 matches at 8 bases. Germline trimming cut 3 bases from V and 8 bases from J; bases unmatched to any gene: 8. The CDR3 has 15 residues. Germline assignment: CDR1 MNHNS and CDR2 SASEGT. The CDR3 DNA sequence: TGTGCCAGCAGTGAGGGGACAGGCGGAAAAGAAAAACTGTTTTTT. It yields the protein CASSEGTGGKEKLFF.

This clone was counted a single time. The rearrangement links TRBV4-2 to TRBJ2-7, with TRBD2 matching 7 bases. Germline-derived CDR1 and CDR2 are LGHNA and YNFKEQ. This CDR3 spans 16 amino acids. The trim removed 1 base at V and 3 bases at J, leaving 9 bases unmatched. CDR3: CASSQGVAGVSYEQYF. Written as DNA, the CDR3 is TGTGCCAGCAGCCAAGGGGTTGCGGGGGTTAGCTACGAGCAGTACTTC.

The chain links TRBV7-2 to TRBJ2-3; D is unclear. This CDR3 spans 16 amino acids. The germline CDR1 and CDR2 sequences are SGHTA and FQGNSA. The ends were cut back, 1 base at V and 3 bases at J, with 14 bases in the middle. In nucleotides, the CDR3 is TGTGCCAGCAGCTTAGAGGCCAAGGTTAGAACAGATACGCAGTATTTT. It codes for CASSLEAKVRTDTQYF.

The chain links TRBV10-3 to TRBJ2-7; D unclear. The CDR3 length is 12 residues. The V end was cut by 4 bases, the J end by 7 bases, with 11 bases between. From germline, CDR1 is ENHRY and CDR2 SYGVKD. The CDR3 DNA follows: TGTGCCATCAGTGGAGCATTTCTAGAGCAGTACTTC. This sequence encodes CAISGAFLEQYF.

This clone was seen just once. The chain uses TRBV28 and TRBJ1-1; D is perhaps TRBD1 (5 bases). This CDR3 has 13 residues. Germline V gene data show CDR1 as MDHEN and CDR2 as SYDVKM. V was pared by 6 bases and J by 0 bases, with 8 bases between. In DNA, the CDR3 is TGTGCCAGCAGACAACAGGTGAACACTGAAGCTTTCTTT. Translated, it gives CASRQQVNTEAFF.